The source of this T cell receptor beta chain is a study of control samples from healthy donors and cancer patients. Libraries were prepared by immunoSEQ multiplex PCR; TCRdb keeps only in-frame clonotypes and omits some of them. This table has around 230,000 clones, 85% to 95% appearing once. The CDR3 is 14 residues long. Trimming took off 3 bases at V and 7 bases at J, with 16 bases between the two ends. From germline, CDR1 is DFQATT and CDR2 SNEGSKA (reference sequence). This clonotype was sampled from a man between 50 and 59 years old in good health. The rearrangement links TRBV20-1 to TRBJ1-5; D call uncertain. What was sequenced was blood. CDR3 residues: CSASGGESGQPQHF. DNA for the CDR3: TGCAGTGCTAGTGGCGGGGAAAGTGGACAGCCCCAGCATTTT.